The 25 T cell receptor beta chains in this list originate from one sample, sequenced in a study of cytomegalovirus exposure and HLA in healthy donors (dated by TCRdb to 2017 to 2019). Libraries were prepared through the immunoSEQ multiplex PCR assay. TCRdb limited this immuneACCESS table to in-frame rearrangements with V and J called. A share of clones is missing; checked studies link under half to unresolved V genes, and the rest is unexplained. This sample has 180,000 or so clones in its table, and more than 75% of those were observed once. Of the sample, more than 1.3% falls within the top ten clones. The specimen sequenced was PBMCs. The receptors derive from a woman in her twenties or thirties in good health and CMV-seronegative.

The chain employs TRBV27 and TRBJ1-2, with D unresolved. The CDR3 is 13 amino acids. V was pared by 7 bases and J by 5 bases, with 14 bases between. CDR1 MNHEY and CDR2 SMNVEV come from the germline V gene (reference sequence). This chain's CDR3 is CASKSGPLYGYTF. Written as DNA, the CDR3 is TGTGCCAGCAAGTCCGGCCCACTATATGGCTACACCTTC.

The chain is built from TRBV27 and TRBJ1-1; the D gene is possibly TRBD1 (5 bases). The CDR3 loop spans 14 amino acids. V was pared by 3 bases and J by 3 bases, with 11 bases between. Per germline, CDR1 MNHEY and CDR2 SMNVEV (reference sequence). The CDR3 DNA is TGTGCCAGCAGTTTTCACGGGGGGGACACTGAAGCTTTCTTT. Amino acid sequence: CASSFHGGDTEAFF.

The chain carries TRBV11-2 and TRBJ2-3; TRBD2 agrees at 8 bases. V was clipped by 2 bases and J by 4 bases; unmatched bases: 8. Looked up from germline, CDR1 is SGHAT and CDR2 is FQNNGV. The CDR3 spans 16 residues. CDR3 amino acids: CASSLIGTSIPDTQYF. The CDR3 bases are TGTGCCAGCAGCTTAATCGGGACTAGTATTCCAGATACGCAGTATTTT.

This clone has a handful of counts. The chain couples TRBV4-1 to TRBJ1-6; D gene ambiguous. The CDR3 loop spans 13 amino acids. The germline V gene encodes CDR1 MGHRA and CDR2 YSYEKL. V was pared by 5 bases and J by 7 bases, with 9 bases between. CDR3 amino acids: CASSNLANSPLHF. The CDR3, as DNA: TGCGCCAGCAGCAATTTGGCCAATTCACCCCTCCACTTT.

V usage is TRBV30 and J usage is TRBJ2-7, with 9 bases aligning to TRBD1. CDR1 is GTSNPN, CDR2 SVGIG, per germline (reference sequence). CDR3 length: 12 amino acids. V gave up 5 bases and J gave up 4 bases; unmatched junction bases: 3. DNA of the CDR3: TGTGCCTGGGGGGACAGGGTATACGAGCAGTACTTC. Translation: CAWGDRVYEQYF. The full variable domain, with the rest looked up from reference TRBV30 and TRBJ2-7, is SQTIHQWPATLVQPVGSPLSLECTVEGTSNPNLYWYRQAAGRGLQLLFYSVGIGQISSEVPQNLSASRPQDRQFILSSKKLLLSDSGFYLCAWGDRVYEQYFGPGTRLTVT.

The gene calls are TRBV27 and TRBJ1-5, with 7 bases lining up with TRBD1. Germline lookup yields CDR1 MNHEY and CDR2 SMNVEV (reference sequence). Germline trimming cut 5 bases from V and 0 bases from J; bases unmatched to any gene: 10. CDR3 length: 17 residues. The chain's CDR3 is CASSPQGQIDSNQPQHF. The CDR3 DNA reads TGTGCCAGCAGTCCGCAGGGACAGATAGATAGCAATCAGCCCCAGCATTTT.

This clone showed up just once. V and J are TRBV4-1 and TRBJ2-1; TRBD1 matches 7 bases. The germline CDR1 and CDR2 sequences are MGHRA and YSYEKL. The CDR3 runs 17 residues. The J segment lost 4 bases and the V segment lost 3 bases, leaving 12 bases of the junction unmatched. DNA of the CDR3: TGCGCCAGCAGCCACTTTCGCAGGGGGTCTCCATACAATGAGCAGTTCTTC. Translation gives CASSHFRRGSPYNEQFF.

This rearrangement joins TRBV18 to TRBJ2-5, with 11 nucleotides matching TRBD2. Losses at the gene ends were 4 bases for V and 4 bases for J; bases not matched to a gene: 8. This CDR3 is built from 16 residues. CDR1 and CDR2 from the germline V gene are KGHSH and LQKENI. CDR3 sequence (DNA): TGTGCCAGCTCACGAAGTCTAGCGGGGGGCGTAGAGACCCAGTACTTC. Translated, it gives CASSRSLAGGVETQYF.

The rearrangement links TRBV7-6 to TRBJ2-5, with D maybe TRBD1 (6 bases). Between the trimmed V and J ends, which lost 3 bases and 6 bases, there was a span of 14 bases. The germline V gene has CDR1 SGHVS and CDR2 FNYEAQ. The CDR3 contains 14 residues. CDR3: CASSFLQGPQTQYF. In DNA form, the CDR3 reads TGTGCCAGCAGCTTCCTACAGGGTCCGCAGACCCAGTACTTC.

V and J are TRBV7-9 and TRBJ1-5; D is unclear. Germline V gene data show CDR1 as SEHNR and CDR2 as FQNEAQ (reference sequence). The CDR3 is 12 residues long. Trimming took 5 bases from V and 8 from J, leaving 10 bases between them. For the CDR3, the DNA is TGTGCCAGCAGCCAAGGAGGAAAGCCCCAGCATTTT. Protein product: CASSQGGKPQHF.

CDR3 in DNA: TGTGCCAGCAGTCCAGGACAGCATCAGCCCCAGCATTTT. The encoded protein is CASSPGQHQPQHF. V gene TRBV11-2 combines with J gene TRBJ1-5, with D possibly being TRBD1 (6 bases). Trimming cost V 6 bases and J 5 bases, with 11 bases left between them. CDR1 SGHAT and CDR2 FQNNGV come from the germline V gene. CDR3 length: 13 amino acids.

This chain uses TRBV9 with TRBJ2-1; 7 bases agree with TRBD2. Germline CDR1 reads SGDLS; CDR2 reads YYNGEE. CDR3 length equals 15 residues. V was pared by 3 bases and J by 3 bases, with 6 bases of the junction left unmatched. The CDR3 DNA sequence: TGTGCCAGCAGCGCTTTGGGGGGGGGCTACAATGAGCAGTTCTTC. Protein product: CASSALGGGYNEQFF. Complete variable domain (other parts from reference TRBV9 and TRBJ2-1): DSGVTQTPKHLITATGQRVTLRCSPRSGDLSVYWYQQSLDQGLQFLIQYYNGEERAKGNILERFSAQQFPDLHSELNLSSLELGDSALYFCASSALGGGYNEQFFGPGTRLTVL.

The rearrangement uses TRBV2 and TRBJ2-7; possible D gene TRBD1, 6 bases. The germline V gene encodes CDR1 SNHLY and CDR2 FYNNEI. The CDR3 consists of 14 residues. V was pared by 3 bases and J by 3 bases, with 12 bases between. CDR3 in amino acids: CASSDRPGDYEQYF. Written as DNA, the CDR3 is TGTGCCAGCAGTGACCGGCCAGGGGACTACGAGCAGTACTTC.

This clone was seen a handful of times. The J gene is TRBJ2-7, the V gene TRBV11-3; D perhaps matches TRBD1 (6 bases). Trimming left V 1 base short and J 4 bases short, with 14 bases between. This CDR3 region has 15 residues. CDR1 SGHNT and CDR2 YENEEA come from the germline V gene. The CDR3 DNA follows: TGTGCCAGCAGCTTAGGAGGCACGACAGGATACGAGCAGTACTTC. It yields the protein CASSLGGTTGYEQYF.

The J gene is TRBJ1-5, the V gene TRBV7-2; maybe TRBD1 (6 bases). The germline gives CDR1 SGHTA, CDR2 FQGNSA. The CDR3 loop spans 14 amino acids. Deletions cut 5 bases from V and 5 bases from J, with 13 bases between. The CDR3 DNA sequence: TGTGCCAGCAGCCCCCAGGGGAGATATCAGCCCCAGCATTTT. It yields the protein CASSPQGRYQPQHF.

In nucleotides, the CDR3 is TGTGCCAGCAGCCAAACAGGGGAAGGAGAAAAACTGTTTTTT. This translates into CASSQTGEGEKLFF. This rearrangement joins TRBV7-9 to TRBJ1-4, with 7 positions matching TRBD1. The germline V gene encodes CDR1 SEHNR and CDR2 FQNEAQ (reference sequence). There are 14 residues in the CDR3. V was clipped by 5 bases and J by 8 bases; unmatched bases: 8.

CDR3 in DNA: TGCAGCGGACAGGGCGACACTGAAGCTTTCTTT. The encoded protein is CSGQGDTEAFF. The chain joins TRBV29-1 to TRBJ1-1, with 7 bases fitting TRBD1. This CDR3 comprises 11 residues. V lost 7 bases, J lost 3 bases, and 2 bases stayed unmatched. CDR1 SQVTM and CDR2 ANQGSEA come from the germline V gene.

This chain joins TRBV15 and TRBJ1-5; weak D call: TRBD1 (5 bases). CDR1 is LNHNV, CDR2 YYDKDF, per germline (reference sequence). V was clipped by 0 bases and J by 4 bases, with 10 bases between them. The CDR3 loop spans 15 amino acids. The CDR3 region is CATSRDRGLNQPQHF. DNA for the CDR3: TGTGCCACCAGCAGAGATAGGGGACTTAATCAGCCCCAGCATTTT.

The gene calls are TRBV6-1 and TRBJ2-7; D might be TRBD1 (5 bases). The germline V gene has CDR1 MNHNS and CDR2 SASEGT. Deletions cut 2 bases from V and 4 bases from J, with 9 bases between. The CDR3 is 13 residues long. DNA for the CDR3: TGTGCCAGCAGTGAAAATGCAGGGTACGAGCAGTACTTC. The encoded protein is CASSENAGYEQYF.

V usage is TRBV5-1 and J usage is TRBJ2-3, with 9 bases identical to TRBD2. V lost 0 bases to trimming and J lost 2 bases; unmatched junction nucleotides: 1. Per the germline V gene, CDR1 is SGHRS and CDR2 is YFSETQ. The CDR3 covers 15 residues. CDR3 sequence (DNA): TGCGCCAGCAGCTTGGTAGCGGGGGTCACAGATACGCAGTATTTT. It codes for CASSLVAGVTDTQYF.

The chain combines TRBV5-8 with TRBJ1-5; perhaps TRBD1 as D (6 bases). Trimming took 1 base from V and 16 from J, leaving 21 bases between them. The CDR3 covers 14 residues. Germline CDR1 is SGHTS and CDR2 is YDEGEE. The CDR3 loop reads CASSLYRGAKYEHF. The CDR3 region has the DNA TGTGCCAGCAGCTTGTATCGGGGGGCGAAGTATGAACATTTT.

This clone occurred once. V gene TRBV7-6 combines with J gene TRBJ2-7, with 9 bases that match TRBD2. This CDR3 contains 14 residues. V dropped 4 bases and J dropped 6; count of bases not matched to a gene: 7. From germline, CDR1 is SGHVS and CDR2 FNYEAQ. CDR3 nucleotides: TGTGCCAGCAGCTCAGCGGGGGGTATGAGCGAGCAGTACTTC. Translated, it gives CASSSAGGMSEQYF.

This clone appeared once. The chain links TRBV6-4 to TRBJ2-1; TRBD2 agrees at 10 bases. J was trimmed by 7 bases and V by 2 bases; bases with no gene match: 5. This CDR3 region has 15 residues. Germline values: CDR1 MRHNA, CDR2 SNTAGT. CDR3 in amino acids: CASSDLAGEGNEQFF. The DNA of the CDR3 is TGTGCCAGCAGTGACCTAGCGGGGGAAGGAAATGAGCAGTTCTTC.

This chain joins TRBV4-1 and TRBJ1-6, with 9 bases fitting TRBD1. The germline V gene has CDR1 MGHRA and CDR2 YSYEKL. The J segment lost 7 bases and the V segment lost 1 base, leaving 5 bases of the junction unmatched. CDR3 length equals 16 residues. In DNA form, the CDR3 reads TGCGCCAGCAGCCAAGTACAGGGGGCGGGAAATTCACCCCTCCACTTT. It specifies CASSQVQGAGNSPLHF.

This clone was seen a few times. The chain couples TRBV30 to TRBJ2-5; perhaps TRBD2 as D (6 bases). This CDR3 comprises 13 residues. The germline V and J ends were trimmed by 2 bases and 5 bases, with 12 bases remaining between them. Germline assignment: CDR1 GTSNPN and CDR2 SVGIG (reference sequence). CDR3 sequence reads: CAWSRRERETQYF. The CDR3 nucleotides are TGTGCCTGGAGTAGGAGGGAAAGGGAGACCCAGTACTTC.